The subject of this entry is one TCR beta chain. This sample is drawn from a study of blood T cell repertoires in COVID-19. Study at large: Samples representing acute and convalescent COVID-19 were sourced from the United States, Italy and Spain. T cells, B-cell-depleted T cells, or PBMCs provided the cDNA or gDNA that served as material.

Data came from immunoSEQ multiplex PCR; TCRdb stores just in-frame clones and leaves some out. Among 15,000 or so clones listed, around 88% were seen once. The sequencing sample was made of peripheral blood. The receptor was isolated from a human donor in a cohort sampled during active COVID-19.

CDR3: CASSFRRHTRTGGYEQYF. For the CDR3, the DNA is TGTGCCAGTAGTTTCCGCCGGCATACCAGGACAGGGGGCTACGAGCAGTACTTC. The rearrangement uses TRBV19 and TRBJ2-7; TRBD1 matches 10 bases. The germline V gene has CDR1 LNHDA and CDR2 SQIVND (reference sequence). CDR3 length equals 18 residues. With V trimmed by 5 bases and J by 3 bases, 16 bases remained unmatched.